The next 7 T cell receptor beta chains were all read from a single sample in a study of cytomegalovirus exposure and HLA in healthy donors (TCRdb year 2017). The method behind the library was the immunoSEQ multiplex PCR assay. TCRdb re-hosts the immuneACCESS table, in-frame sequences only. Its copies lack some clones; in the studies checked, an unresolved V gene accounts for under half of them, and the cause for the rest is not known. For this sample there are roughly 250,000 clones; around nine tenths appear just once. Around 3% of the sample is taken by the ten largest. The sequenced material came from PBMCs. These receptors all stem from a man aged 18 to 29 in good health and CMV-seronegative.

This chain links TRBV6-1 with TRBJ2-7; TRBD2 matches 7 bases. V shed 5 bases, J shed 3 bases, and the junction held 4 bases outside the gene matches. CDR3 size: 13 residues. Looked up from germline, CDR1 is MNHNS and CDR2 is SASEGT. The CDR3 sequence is CASSPTSDYEQYF. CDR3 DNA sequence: TGTGCCAGCAGTCCTACTAGCGACTACGAGCAGTACTTC.

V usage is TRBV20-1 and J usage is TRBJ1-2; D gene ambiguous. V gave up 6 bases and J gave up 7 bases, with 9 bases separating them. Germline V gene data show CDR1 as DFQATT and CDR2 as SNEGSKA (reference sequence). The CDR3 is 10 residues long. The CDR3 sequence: CSAGELGYTF. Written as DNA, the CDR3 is TGCAGTGCCGGGGAACTTGGCTACACCTTC.

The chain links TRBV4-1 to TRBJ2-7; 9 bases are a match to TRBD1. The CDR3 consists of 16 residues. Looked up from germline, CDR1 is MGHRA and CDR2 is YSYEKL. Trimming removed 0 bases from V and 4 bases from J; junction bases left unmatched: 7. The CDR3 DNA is TGCGCCAGCAGCCAAGAATCGGGGACAGGGTTTTACGAGCAGTACTTC. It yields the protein CASSQESGTGFYEQYF.

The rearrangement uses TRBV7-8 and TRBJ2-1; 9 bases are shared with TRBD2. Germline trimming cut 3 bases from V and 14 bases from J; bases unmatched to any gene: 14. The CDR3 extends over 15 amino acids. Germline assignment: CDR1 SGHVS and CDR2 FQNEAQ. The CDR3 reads CASSLGLAPREVEFF. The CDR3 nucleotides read TGTGCCAGCAGCTTGGGACTAGCCCCTCGGGAAGTGGAGTTCTTC.

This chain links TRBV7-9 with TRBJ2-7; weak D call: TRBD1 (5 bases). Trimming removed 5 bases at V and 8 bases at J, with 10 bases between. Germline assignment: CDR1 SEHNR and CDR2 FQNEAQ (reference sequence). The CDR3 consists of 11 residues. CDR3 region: CASSTGGKQYF. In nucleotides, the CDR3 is TGTGCCAGCAGCACAGGTGGGAAGCAGTACTTC.

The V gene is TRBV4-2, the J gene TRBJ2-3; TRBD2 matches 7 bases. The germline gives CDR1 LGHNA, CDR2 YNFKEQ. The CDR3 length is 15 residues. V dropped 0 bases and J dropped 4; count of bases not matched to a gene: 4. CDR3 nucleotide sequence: TGTGCCAGCAGCCAAGAAGGTCGGGAGGCAGATACGCAGTATTTT. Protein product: CASSQEGREADTQYF.

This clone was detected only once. The CDR3 nucleotides are TGCGCCAGCAGGAGAAGACTAGCGGCAATTCAAGAGACCCAGTACTTC. Translated, it gives CASRRRLAAIQETQYF. The chain is built from TRBV5-1 and TRBJ2-5; TRBD2 matches at 9 bases. Germline loops: CDR1 SGHRS, CDR2 YFSETQ. Trimming took 5 bases from V and 2 from J; bases not matched to a gene: 10. The CDR3 extends over 16 amino acids.